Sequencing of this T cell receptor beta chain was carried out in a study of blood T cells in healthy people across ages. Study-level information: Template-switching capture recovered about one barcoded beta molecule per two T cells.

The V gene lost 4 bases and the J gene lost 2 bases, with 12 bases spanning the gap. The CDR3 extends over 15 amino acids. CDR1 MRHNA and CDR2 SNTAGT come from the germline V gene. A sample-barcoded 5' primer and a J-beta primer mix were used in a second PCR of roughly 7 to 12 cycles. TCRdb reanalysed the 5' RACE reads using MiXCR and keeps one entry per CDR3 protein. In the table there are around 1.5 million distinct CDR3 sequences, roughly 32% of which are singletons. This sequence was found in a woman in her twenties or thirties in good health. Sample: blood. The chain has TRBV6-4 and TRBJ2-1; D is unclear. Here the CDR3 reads CASSAVLGTYNEQFF. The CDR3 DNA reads TGTGCCAGCAGTGCAGTACTGGGAACCTACAATGAGCAGTTCTTC.